These 31 T cell receptor beta chains originate from one sample sequenced in a study of T-cell memory formation after mild COVID-19. TCRdb reprocessed the 5' RACE reads via MiXCR and lists one record per CDR3 protein. The sample has some 300,000 distinct CDR3 sequences; less than 25% are singletons. Material: PBMCs or a T cell subset sorted from them (not recorded which). The source is a man aged 18 to 29 who had mild COVID-19 (a few samples of this study predate the infection). Cell type and time point are not known.

The chain couples TRBV5-1 to TRBJ2-2; the match to TRBD1 covers 8 bases. The ends lost 5 bases at V and 6 bases at J; junction bases unmatched: 12. CDR1 and CDR2 (germline): SGHRS, YFSETQ. This CDR3 has 16 residues. CDR3 DNA sequence: TGCGCCAGCAGGATCCCCGGGACAGGCTTGGCCGGGGAGCTGTTTTTT. Amino acids: CASRIPGTGLAGELFF.

This clonotype was observed a few times. This rearrangement joins TRBV5-1 to TRBJ2-4, with TRBD1 identical over 7 bases. Germline loops: CDR1 SGHRS, CDR2 YFSETQ. The length of the CDR3 is 15 residues. V lost 8 bases to trimming and J lost 0 bases; unmatched junction nucleotides: 8. CDR3 sequence reads: CASTDRDQAKNIQYF. The CDR3, as DNA: TGCGCCAGTACTGACAGGGATCAAGCCAAAAACATTCAGTACTTC.

The chain employs TRBV14 and TRBJ1-6, with TRBD1 as a possible D gene (5 bases). V dropped 1 base and J dropped 11 bases, with 9 bases sitting between them. The CDR3 extends over 13 amino acids. Germline CDR1 and CDR2: SGHDN and FVKESK. The CDR3 protein is CASSQVRGAPLHF. The CDR3 DNA is TGTGCCAGCAGCCAAGTCCGAGGGGCACCCCTCCACTTT.

The CDR3 DNA reads as TGTGCCAGCAGCTTAGTATCTCGGGGGACGGCCACTGAAGCTTTCTTT. Translation: CASSLVSRGTATEAFF. The J gene is TRBJ1-1, the V gene TRBV7-2; D is perhaps TRBD1 (5 bases). With 1 base removed from V and 4 bases from J, the gap between germline ends came to 16 bases. The CDR3 spans 16 residues. Germline V lookup: CDR1 SGHTA, CDR2 FQGNSA.

V and J are TRBV12-3 or TRBV12-4 and TRBJ2-7; TRBD2 might be the D (5 bases). This CDR3 is built from 14 residues. Trimming took off 6 bases at V and 1 base at J, with 13 bases between the two ends. The CDR3 sequence: CASSRGQESYEQYF. The CDR3 DNA is TGTGCCAGCAGCCGAGGGCAGGAGTCCTACGAGCAGTACTTC.

The gene calls are TRBV10-2 and TRBJ1-1; no firm D call. The germline V gene encodes CDR1 WSHSY and CDR2 SAAADI. This CDR3 has 11 residues. Between the trimmed V and J ends, which lost 3 bases and 8 bases, there was a span of 7 bases. The CDR3 reads CASSDKWEAFF. CDR3 nucleotide sequence: TGCGCCAGCAGTGATAAGTGGGAAGCTTTCTTT.

This clonotype was detected only a few times. The chain couples TRBV5-1 to TRBJ2-7; D possibly corresponds to TRBD1 (6 bases). Looked up from germline, CDR1 is SGHRS and CDR2 is YFSETQ. Between the trimmed V and J ends, which lost 3 bases and 3 bases, there was a span of 16 bases. The CDR3 loop spans 15 amino acids. In nucleotides, the CDR3 is TGCGCCAGCAGCTGGGGACACCGGGACGGCTACGAGCAGTACTTC. It specifies CASSWGHRDGYEQYF.

The chain joins TRBV4-1 to TRBJ2-1; 11 positions match TRBD1. Germline CDR1 MGHRA, CDR2 YSYEKL. With V trimmed by 0 bases and J by 4 bases, 2 bases remained unmatched. The CDR3 runs to 16 residues. CDR3 protein: CASSQDGQGAYNEQFF. As DNA, the CDR3 is TGCGCCAGCAGCCAAGATGGACAGGGGGCTTACAATGAGCAGTTCTTC.

With regard to this clonotype: The germline gene is not matched at one end of the junction; a read error may be the cause. The chain joins TRBV30 to TRBJ2-5, with 10 bases lining up with TRBD2. Germline V CDR1 and CDR2: GTSNPN, SVGIG (reference sequence). This CDR3 spans 13 amino acids. As DNA, the CDR3 is TGTGCCTGGAGTACCCTAGCGGGAGAGGCCCAGTACTTC. As protein: CAWSTLAGEAQYF.

This clonotype came up a few times. The chain carries TRBV9 and TRBJ1-1, with 8 bases aligning to TRBD1. Germline lookup yields CDR1 SGDLS and CDR2 YYNGEE. This CDR3 spans 14 amino acids. The trim removed 2 bases at V and 1 base at J, leaving 1 base unmatched. The CDR3 protein is CASSVTGGNTEAFF. CDR3 bases: TGTGCCAGCAGCGTCACAGGGGGGAACACTGAAGCTTTCTTT.

This clonotype was seen more than once but under ten times. V is TRBV5-1 and J is TRBJ2-1; 7 bases fit TRBD2. The CDR3 has 15 amino acids. The V segment lost 0 bases and the J segment 4 bases; nucleotides outside the gene matches: 4. Germline loops: CDR1 SGHRS, CDR2 YFSETQ. This CDR3 is CASSLVRGVYNEQFF. In DNA, the CDR3 is TGCGCCAGCAGCTTGGTACGGGGGGTTTACAATGAGCAGTTCTTC.

At least ten counts were recorded for this clonotype. The V call is TRBV5-1, the J call TRBJ2-1, with no clear D. The germline V gene has CDR1 SGHRS and CDR2 YFSETQ. V shed 0 bases and J shed 9 bases, with 13 bases lying between them. This CDR3 is 14 amino acids long. CDR3 nucleotides: TGCGCCAGCAGCTTGGCTCCGGAATGGGGTGAGCAGTTCTTC. This translates into CASSLAPEWGEQFF.

The rearrangement joins TRBV12-3 or TRBV12-4 to TRBJ1-1, with D uncertain. V lost 8 bases and J 2 bases, leaving 12 bases between the germline ends. The length of the CDR3 is 13 residues. The CDR3 region has the DNA TGTGCCAGCGGACGCGGGATCAACACTGAAGCTTTCTTT. It specifies CASGRGINTEAFF.

In its sample, this clonotype was seen a few times. The chain recombines TRBV29-1 with TRBJ1-4, with 10 bases identical to TRBD1. Germline loops: CDR1 SQVTM, CDR2 ANQGSEA. The V segment lost 7 bases and the J segment 4 bases; nucleotides outside the gene matches: 12. This CDR3 is built from 16 residues. CDR3 loop: CSAWGDRGAGNEKLFF. The CDR3 DNA is TGCAGCGCGTGGGGGGACAGGGGAGCCGGTAATGAAAAACTGTTTTTT. Filled out from reference TRBV29-1 and TRBJ1-4, the complete variable domain reads SAVISQKPSRDICQRGTSLTIQCQVDSQVTMMFWYRQQPGQSLTLIATANQGSEATYESGFVIDKFPISRPNLTFSTLTVSNMSPEDSSIYLCSAWGDRGAGNEKLFFGSGTQLSVL.

This clonotype showed up many times. Here the CDR3 DNA reads TGTGCCAGCAGTGAACGACAGGGATTCTCTGGAAACACCATATATTTT. Protein product: CASSERQGFSGNTIYF. This rearrangement joins TRBV27 to TRBJ1-3, with TRBD1 matching over 7 bases. V lost 5 bases to trimming and J lost 0 bases; unmatched junction nucleotides: 7. The germline V gene has CDR1 MNHEY and CDR2 SMNVEV (reference sequence). The CDR3 contains 16 residues.

The genes are TRBV7-9 and TRBJ2-1, with 10 bases matching TRBD1. Germline V gene data show CDR1 as SEHNR and CDR2 as FQNEAQ (reference sequence). This CDR3 is 18 amino acids long. V shed 1 base, J shed 5 bases, and the junction held 11 bases outside the gene matches. The CDR3 DNA reads as TGTGCCAGCAGCTTAGGTCCATCCGGGACAGGGGAGGACAATGAGCAGTTCTTC. This codes for CASSLGPSGTGEDNEQFF.

The chain recombines TRBV6-5 with TRBJ2-1; D perhaps matches TRBD2 (6 bases). Trimming took 6 bases from V and 10 from J, leaving 16 bases between them. CDR1 and CDR2 from the germline V gene are MNHEY and SVGAGI. This CDR3 comprises 13 residues. The DNA of the CDR3 is TGTGCCAGCAGCCGGGAGACATTAAGGGAGCAGTTCTTC. Residues: CASSRETLREQFF.

This sequence joins TRBV5-1 and TRBJ2-2, with D perhaps matching TRBD1 (5 bases). The CDR3 sequence is 13 residues long. Germline V gives CDR1 SGHRS, CDR2 YFSETQ. V lost 6 bases and J lost 2, with 8 bases in between. The CDR3 loop reads CASTTDNTGELFF. CDR3 DNA: TGCGCCAGCACGACAGATAACACCGGGGAGCTGTTTTTT.

This clonotype was observed a handful of times. This chain links TRBV12-3 or TRBV12-4 with TRBJ2-7, with D perhaps matching TRBD2 (5 bases). The CDR3 has 13 residues. The V gene lost 8 bases and the J gene lost 1 base, with 12 bases spanning the gap. The CDR3 is CASSRTESYEQYF. CDR3 bases: TGTGCCAGCTCAAGGACTGAGTCCTACGAGCAGTACTTC.

This clonotype was recorded many times. The chain couples TRBV7-9 to TRBJ1-3; unclear D gene. Germline V gene lookup returns CDR1 SEHNR and CDR2 FQNEAQ (reference sequence). Trimming pared 3 bases from V and 2 bases from J, leaving 8 bases between. The CDR3 length is 14 residues. CDR3 sequence (DNA): TGTGCCAGCAGCTTCACGGGAGCTGGAAACACCATATATTTT. Its protein is CASSFTGAGNTIYF.

The chain employs TRBV6-2 or TRBV6-3 and TRBJ2-3, with D hard to call. The ends were cut back, 2 bases at V and 0 bases at J, with 9 bases in the middle. This CDR3 comprises 15 residues. Germline CDR1 MNHEY, CDR2 SVGEGT. For the CDR3, the DNA is TGTGCCAGCAGTTACGTGGAGTCCAGCACAGATACGCAGTATTTT. Residues: CASSYVESSTDTQYF.

The sample holds a few counts of this clonotype. The chain uses TRBV5-1 and TRBJ2-1; 7 nucleotides line up with TRBD1. CDR3 length: 13 amino acids. Germline lookup yields CDR1 SGHRS and CDR2 YFSETQ. With 2 bases clipped from V and 10 bases from J, the junction kept 6 bases outside the gene matches. CDR3 nucleotides: TGCGCCAGCAGCTTTATAGGGACAGAGGAGCAGTTCTTC. Its translation: CASSFIGTEEQFF.

The rearrangement uses TRBV29-1 and TRBJ1-1, with 8 bases aligning to TRBD1. This CDR3 region has 15 residues. Germline V gives CDR1 SQVTM, CDR2 ANQGSEA. V was clipped by 7 bases and J by 0 bases; unmatched bases: 10. The CDR3 nucleotides are TGCAGCGGGGCAGGGGGCTGGGGGATGAACACTGAAGCTTTCTTT. Protein sequence: CSGAGGWGMNTEAFF.

The chain combines TRBV5-6 with TRBJ2-1; D is ambiguous. Deletions cut 0 bases from V and 4 bases from J, with 5 bases between. The CDR3 loop spans 13 amino acids. The V gene's germline CDR1 is SGHDT and CDR2 YYEEEE. The CDR3 DNA reads as TGTGCCAGCAGCTTGGAAAGGTACAATGAGCAGTTCTTC. As protein: CASSLERYNEQFF.

This clonotype was counted only a few times. The J gene is TRBJ2-7, the V gene TRBV12-3 or TRBV12-4; D uncertain. The CDR3 is 12 amino acids. Trimming left V 6 bases short and J 6 bases short, with 12 bases between. DNA for the CDR3: TGTGCCAGCAGCCGAGACCGTGGCGAGCAGTACTTC. Translating gives CASSRDRGEQYF.

V usage is TRBV11-2 and J usage is TRBJ2-2; 7 bases agree with TRBD1. Trimming at V came to 5 bases and at J to 6 bases, leaving 3 bases not matched to a gene. Germline V gene data show CDR1 as SGHAT and CDR2 as FQNNGV. The CDR3 spans 13 residues. The CDR3 nucleotides read TGTGCCAGCAGCGGCGACAGGGCCGGGGAGCTGTTTTTT. This encodes CASSGDRAGELFF.

The chain has TRBV20-1 and TRBJ2-7; 8 nucleotides agree with TRBD1. J lost 4 bases, V lost 1 base, and 6 bases had no gene match. The length of the CDR3 is 14 residues. Looked up from germline, CDR1 is DFQATT and CDR2 is SNEGSKA (reference sequence). The CDR3 nucleotides are TGCAGTGCTAGAGCCTGGACAGGGCAATACGAGCAGTACTTC. This translates into CSARAWTGQYEQYF.

This clonotype was observed a few times. V is TRBV7-2 and J is TRBJ1-1; 8 bases line up with TRBD1. V was pared by 1 base and J by 6 bases, with 13 bases of the junction left unmatched. The CDR3 has 17 residues. In germline, CDR1 is SGHTA, CDR2 FQGNSA. The CDR3 region has the DNA TGTGCCAGCAGCTTAGTACCCCCGAGCAGGGGGCAATCTGAAGCTTTCTTT. Encoded protein: CASSLVPPSRGQSEAFF.

The chain joins TRBV6-5 to TRBJ1-5; tentatively, D is TRBD1 (6 bases). Looked up from germline, CDR1 is MNHEY and CDR2 is SVGAGI. Trimming shortened V by 6 bases and J by 2 bases, and 8 bases separated the two germline ends. The CDR3 runs to 13 residues. This CDR3 is CASRPGGNQPQHF. The DNA of the CDR3 is TGTGCCAGCAGGCCAGGGGGCAATCAGCCCCAGCATTTT.

This clonotype was found a few times. The V and J genes are TRBV2 and TRBJ2-1; the D call may be TRBD1 or TRBD2 (6 bases each). The germline V gene has CDR1 SNHLY and CDR2 FYNNEI. There are 10 residues in the CDR3. V was clipped by 9 bases and J by 12 bases, with 12 bases between them. CDR3 DNA sequence: TGTGCCAGGAGGGGGGATCGGCAGTTCTTC. It is translated as CARRGDRQFF.

V is TRBV20-1 and J is TRBJ1-1; 12 nucleotides line up with TRBD1. Germline CDR1 reads DFQATT; CDR2 reads SNEGSKA (reference sequence). The J segment lost 6 bases and the V segment lost 4 bases, leaving 9 bases of the junction unmatched. This CDR3 comprises 15 residues. This CDR3 is CSATPGTGGFAEAFF. DNA of the CDR3: TGCAGTGCTACACCCGGGACAGGGGGCTTCGCTGAAGCTTTCTTT.